This T cell receptor (beta chain) was sequenced for a study of shared clonotypes between healthy human individuals (dated by TCRdb to 2018 to 2021). A note on the overall study: The cohort comprised a couple of women and a few men aged 18 to 49 years. The study deeply sequenced blood TCR repertoires of about 5 healthy adults to estimate repertoire size and the extent of clonotype sharing between individuals. Per donor, three plates each were used for CD4 naive and CD4 memory, two for CD8 naive, and one for CD8 memory. Each donor's leukapheresis produced roughly between about 0.85 and 10 billion PBMCs. To increase sequencing depth and limit assay-specific biases, TCR repertoire library preparation and sequencing were carried out by different laboratories using diverse techniques. What the work shows at the level of the full study, not this receptor alone: The genetic and exposure-history diversity represented was limited by the small number of donors. Incomplete sequencing was indicated by rarefaction of sorted-subset datasets, despite the large sequencing depth. Compared with non-shared clonotypes, the clonotypes found in all four sorted-subset donors had higher generation probabilities. Naive subsets generally had larger estimated clonotype richness than memory subsets did. Sampling was limited to blood, and TCR repertoires in tissue likely differ from TCR repertoires in blood. Around 5.4% of naive CD4, around 3.5% of naive CD8, 2.3% of memory CD4, and 0.4% of memory CD8 clonotypes were shared across a handful of donors. Pairwise subsampling indicated that sequencing depth was expected to affect the degree of clonotype sharing among donors.

Using the deep immunoSEQ assay, TCR CDR3 regions were amplified from genomic DNA by multiplex PCR. Extracted genomic DNA from each cell subset was spread evenly across all wells of several immunoSEQ 96-well plates, with each plate serving as a replicate. Each replicate PCR for sorted subsets received about 220 ng genomic DNA, equal to about 30,000 T cell genomes. Purified libraries were measured with a Qubit 3.0 fluorometer, size-checked on a Bioanalyzer 2100, and measured again with the KAPA Library Quantification kit. Every immunoSEQ 96-well plate was sequenced on a separate single-read 150-cycle Illumina NextSeq 550 flow cell. The authors processed their data as follows. Because only junctional sequences without quality scores were contained in the immunoSEQ output, filtering matching that applied to full-length reads could not be performed. To assign V/J genes and CDR3, sequences were annotated using PyIR, a Python wrapper for IgBLAST v1.9, with IMGT germline references. Reads were filtered out if the reads had weak V/J assignments (E-value above 1e-6), no CDR3, stop codons, out-of-frame junctions, or ambiguous translated residues. V3J clonotypes were defined by identical inferred V gene, J gene, and CDR3 amino acid sequence. To compute the percentage overlap between repertoires, the number of shared unique clonotypes was divided by the size of the smaller repertoire. Repertoire richness was assessed with RTK rarefaction, the Chao1 estimator, and Recon v2.1 estimates of unobserved clonotypes. Generation probabilities for all TCRbeta clonotypes obtained by the gDNA method from four donors were computed using OLGA. TCRdb limited this immuneACCESS table to in-frame rearrangements with V and J called. A share of clones is missing; checked studies link under half to unresolved V genes, and the rest is unexplained. Clonal size and the V and J genes are those of that table, whereas D and trimming came from the DNA. In all, the sample holds 550,000 to 650,000 clones, and about 96% of those were seen once. Roughly 0.1% of the sample goes to the ten largest clones.

For the CD8 naive samples, CD45RO-negative cells were positively selected for CCR7, yielding a CD45RA+CCR7+ population from which TemRA cells were excluded. The donors were healthy, HIV-negative adults who had no recently reported acute infections or vaccinations. Every donor was a Caucasian adult residing in Nashville, Tennessee, USA. After blood collection by leukapheresis, PBMCs were isolated using Ficoll-Histopaque density gradient centrifugation and then cryopreserved in the vapor phase of liquid nitrogen. Purity and quantity of every magnetically sorted T cell population were checked by analytical flow cytometry. From each sorted fraction, genomic DNA was isolated and quantified by UV absorbance on a Nanodrop 2000c. As encoded in the germline V gene (reference sequence), CDR1 is MNHEY while CDR2 is SMNVEV. Between the V and J ends, shortened by 8 bases and 7 bases respectively, the junction contains 12 bases. The CDR3 runs 12 amino acids, cysteine and phenylalanine included. Left in the record is the CDR3 DNA by itself, 36 bases read in frame from the first base.

Concerning this clone itself: Its antigen is not yet known. Base quality data are lacking; no much larger clone is found one base away.

The source material was naive CD8+ T cells sorted from blood. The cell subset or site label corresponds to: CD45RA+CCR7+. The chain employs TRBV27 and TRBJ2-1, with the identity of the D gene unclear. The TCR originated in a woman in her twenties or thirties in good health. In nucleotide form, the sequence is TGTGCCAGCGGTGCCTCGTGGAATGAGCAGTTCTTC. It encodes CASGASWNEQFF.